This T cell receptor (beta chain) was sequenced during a study of T cell changes during pregnancy in multiple sclerosis. Germline V gene lookup returns CDR1 LNHDA and CDR2 SQIVND (reference sequence). Trimming took off 2 bases at V and 5 bases at J, with 12 bases between the two ends. This CDR3 is 14 amino acids long. Libraries were prepared by immunoSEQ multiplex PCR; TCRdb keeps only in-frame clonotypes and omits some of them. The sample records 76,000 or so clones, around 93% being singletons. The chain employs TRBV19 and TRBJ1-1, with D possibly matching TRBD1 (5 bases). This TCR was recovered from a female donor in good health, enrolled as a control in a pregnancy study. The sample here was peripheral blood, taken in the second trimester of pregnancy. CDR3 in amino acids: CASSIRGRWTEAFF. The CDR3 region has the DNA TGTGCCAGTAGTATAAGGGGCCGCTGGACTGAAGCTTTCTTT. Full variable domain (missing parts from reference TRBV19 and TRBJ1-1): DGGITQSPKYLFRKEGQNVTLSCEQNLNHDAMYWYRQDPGQGLRLIYYSQIVNDFQKGDIAEGYSVSREKKESFPLTVTSAQKNPTAFYLCASSIRGRWTEAFFGQGTRLTVV.